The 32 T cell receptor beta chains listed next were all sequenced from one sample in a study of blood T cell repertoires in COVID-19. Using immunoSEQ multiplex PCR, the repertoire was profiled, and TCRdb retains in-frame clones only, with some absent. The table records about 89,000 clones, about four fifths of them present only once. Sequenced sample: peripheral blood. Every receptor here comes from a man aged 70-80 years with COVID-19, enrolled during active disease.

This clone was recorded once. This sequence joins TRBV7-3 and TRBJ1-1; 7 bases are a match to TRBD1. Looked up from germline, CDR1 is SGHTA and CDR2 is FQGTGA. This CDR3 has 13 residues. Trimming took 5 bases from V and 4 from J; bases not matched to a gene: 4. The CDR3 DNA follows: TGTGCCAGCAGCAAGGACAGGAGCACTGAAGCTTTCTTT. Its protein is CASSKDRSTEAFF.

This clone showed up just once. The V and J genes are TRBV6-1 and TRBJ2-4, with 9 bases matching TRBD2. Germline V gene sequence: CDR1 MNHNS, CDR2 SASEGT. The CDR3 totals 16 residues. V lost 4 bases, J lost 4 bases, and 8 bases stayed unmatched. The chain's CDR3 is CASSAGASGEKNIQYF. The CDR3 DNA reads TGTGCCAGCAGTGCCGGGGCTAGCGGGGAGAAAAACATTCAGTACTTC.

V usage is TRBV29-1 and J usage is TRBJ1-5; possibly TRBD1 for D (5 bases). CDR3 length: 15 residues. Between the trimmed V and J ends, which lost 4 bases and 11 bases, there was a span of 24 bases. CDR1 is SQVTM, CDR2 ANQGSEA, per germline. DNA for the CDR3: TGCAGCGTTGGGTTTGGAGGGGTCGGCTCTTCGGCCCAGCATTTT. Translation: CSVGFGGVGSSAQHF.

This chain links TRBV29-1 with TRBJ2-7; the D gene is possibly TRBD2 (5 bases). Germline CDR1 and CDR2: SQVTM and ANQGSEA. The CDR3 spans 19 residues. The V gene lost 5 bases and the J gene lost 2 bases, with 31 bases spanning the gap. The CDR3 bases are TGCAGCGTTCCCCCTACGGGATACGGGCGACAAAACCAAACCTACGAGCAGTACTTC. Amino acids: CSVPPTGYGRQNQTYEQYF.

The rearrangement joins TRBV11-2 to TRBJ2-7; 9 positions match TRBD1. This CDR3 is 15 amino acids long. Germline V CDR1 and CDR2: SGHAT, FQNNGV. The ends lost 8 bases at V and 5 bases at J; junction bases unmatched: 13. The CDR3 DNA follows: TGTGCCAGCCTCGGGGAGGGACAGGGTAGACACGAGCAGTACTTC. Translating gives CASLGEGQGRHEQYF.

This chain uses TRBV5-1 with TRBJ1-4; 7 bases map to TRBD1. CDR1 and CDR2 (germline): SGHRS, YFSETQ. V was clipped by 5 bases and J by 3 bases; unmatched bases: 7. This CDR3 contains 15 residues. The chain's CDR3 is CASSPPGQPNEKLFF. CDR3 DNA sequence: TGCGCCAGCAGTCCGCCGGGACAGCCTAATGAAAAACTGTTTTTT.

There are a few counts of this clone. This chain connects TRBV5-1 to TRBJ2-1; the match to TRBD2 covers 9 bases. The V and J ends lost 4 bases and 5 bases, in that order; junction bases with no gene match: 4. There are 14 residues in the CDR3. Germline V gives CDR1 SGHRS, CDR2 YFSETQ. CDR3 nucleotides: TGCGCCAGCAGCCGAGCGGGGGGAAACAATGAGCAGTTCTTC. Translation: CASSRAGGNNEQFF.

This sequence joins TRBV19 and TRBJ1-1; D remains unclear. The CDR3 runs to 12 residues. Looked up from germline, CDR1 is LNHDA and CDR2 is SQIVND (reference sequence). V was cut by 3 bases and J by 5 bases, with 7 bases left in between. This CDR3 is CASSIPGTEAFF. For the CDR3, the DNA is TGTGCCAGTAGTATTCCGGGAACTGAAGCTTTCTTT.

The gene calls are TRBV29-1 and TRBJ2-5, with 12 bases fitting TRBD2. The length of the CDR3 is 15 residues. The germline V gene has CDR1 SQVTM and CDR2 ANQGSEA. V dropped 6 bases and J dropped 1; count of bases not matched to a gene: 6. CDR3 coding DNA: TGCAGCGTCAGAACTAGCGGGGGGACCCAAGAGACCCAGTACTTC. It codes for CSVRTSGGTQETQYF.

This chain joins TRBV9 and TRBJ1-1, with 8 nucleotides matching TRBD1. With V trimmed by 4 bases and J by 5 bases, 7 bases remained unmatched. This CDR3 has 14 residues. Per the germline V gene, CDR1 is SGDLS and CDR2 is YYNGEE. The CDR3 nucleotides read TGTGCCAGCAGCACCCAGGGGGCGCGGACTGAAGCTTTCTTT. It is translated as CASSTQGARTEAFF.

The CDR3 region is CASSLTGRANYGYTF. CDR3 sequence (DNA): TGTGCCAGCAGCTTGACAGGGAGAGCTAACTATGGCTACACCTTC. The rearrangement uses TRBV5-8 and TRBJ1-2, with a weak D call TRBD1 (6 bases). Per germline, CDR1 SGHTS and CDR2 YDEGEE. The V gene lost 1 base and the J gene lost 0 bases, with 10 bases spanning the gap. This CDR3 contains 15 residues.

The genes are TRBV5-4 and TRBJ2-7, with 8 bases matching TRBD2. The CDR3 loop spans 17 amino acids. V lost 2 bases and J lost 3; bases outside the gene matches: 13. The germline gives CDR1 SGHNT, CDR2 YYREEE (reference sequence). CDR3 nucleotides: TGTGCCAGCAGCTTAAGGTTGCGGCGGGAGGTTCTCTACGAGCAGTACTTC. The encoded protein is CASSLRLRREVLYEQYF.

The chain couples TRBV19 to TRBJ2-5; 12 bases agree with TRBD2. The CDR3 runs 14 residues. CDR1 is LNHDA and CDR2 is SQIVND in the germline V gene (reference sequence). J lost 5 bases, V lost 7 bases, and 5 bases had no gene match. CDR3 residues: CASKRTSGEETQYF. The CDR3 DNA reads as TGTGCCAGTAAGCGGACTAGCGGGGAGGAGACCCAGTACTTC.

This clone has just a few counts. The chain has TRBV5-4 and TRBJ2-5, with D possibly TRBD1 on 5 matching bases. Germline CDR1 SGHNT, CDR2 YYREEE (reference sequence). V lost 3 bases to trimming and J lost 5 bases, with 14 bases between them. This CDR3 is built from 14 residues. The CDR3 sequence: CASSSIQAVETQYF. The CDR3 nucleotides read TGTGCCAGCAGCTCAATACAGGCCGTGGAGACCCAGTACTTC.

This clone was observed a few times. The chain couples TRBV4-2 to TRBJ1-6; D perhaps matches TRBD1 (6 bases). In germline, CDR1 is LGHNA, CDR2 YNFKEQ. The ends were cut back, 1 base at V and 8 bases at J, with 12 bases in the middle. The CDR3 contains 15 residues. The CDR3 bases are TGTGCCAGCAGCCAAGTAACACAGGGAGATTCACCCCTCCACTTT. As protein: CASSQVTQGDSPLHF.

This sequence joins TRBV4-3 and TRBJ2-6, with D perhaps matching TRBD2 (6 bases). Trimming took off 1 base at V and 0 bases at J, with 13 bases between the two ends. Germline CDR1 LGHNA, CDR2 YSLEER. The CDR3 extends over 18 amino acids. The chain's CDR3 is CASSQVAGTVSGANVLTF. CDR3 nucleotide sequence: TGCGCCAGCAGCCAAGTTGCAGGGACTGTCTCTGGGGCCAACGTCCTGACTTTC.

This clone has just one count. This chain's CDR3 is CASSLRRLGTGGNIQYF. The CDR3 nucleotides are TGTGCCAGCAGCCTTCGGCGTCTGGGGACAGGAGGGAACATTCAGTACTTC. This chain connects TRBV3-1 (or the pseudogene TRBV3-2) to TRBJ2-4; TRBD1 matches at 8 bases. The V segment lost 4 bases and the J segment 7 bases; nucleotides outside the gene matches: 15. Germline V gene sequence: CDR1 LGHDT, CDR2 YNNKEL (reference sequence). The CDR3 length is 17 residues.

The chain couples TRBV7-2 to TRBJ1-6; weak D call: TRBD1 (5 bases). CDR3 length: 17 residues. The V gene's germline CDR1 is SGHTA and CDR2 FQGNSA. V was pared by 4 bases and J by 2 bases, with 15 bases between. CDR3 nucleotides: TGTGCCAGCAGCTCCTCAGGAAGGGGCGCCTATAATTCACCCCTCCACTTT. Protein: CASSSSGRGAYNSPLHF.

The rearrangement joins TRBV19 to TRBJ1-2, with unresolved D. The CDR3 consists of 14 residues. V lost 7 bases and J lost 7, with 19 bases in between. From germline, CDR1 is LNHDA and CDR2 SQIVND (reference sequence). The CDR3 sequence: CASIPPEGRRGYTF. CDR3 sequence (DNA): TGTGCCAGTATCCCCCCCGAGGGTCGCCGTGGCTACACCTTC.

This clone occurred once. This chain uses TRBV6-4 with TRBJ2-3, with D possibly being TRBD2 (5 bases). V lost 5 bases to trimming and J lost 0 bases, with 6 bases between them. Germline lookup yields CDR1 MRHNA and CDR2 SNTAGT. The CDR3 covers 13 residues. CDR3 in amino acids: CASSRTSTDTQYF. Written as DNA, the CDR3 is TGTGCCAGCAGTCGGACTAGCACAGATACGCAGTATTTT.

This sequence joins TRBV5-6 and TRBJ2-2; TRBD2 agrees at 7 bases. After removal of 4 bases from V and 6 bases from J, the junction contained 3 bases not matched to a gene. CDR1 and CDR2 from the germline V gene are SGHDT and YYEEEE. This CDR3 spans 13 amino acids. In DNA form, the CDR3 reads TGTGCCAGCAGCCCTGGACTAGCCGGGGAGCTGTTTTTT. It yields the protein CASSPGLAGELFF.

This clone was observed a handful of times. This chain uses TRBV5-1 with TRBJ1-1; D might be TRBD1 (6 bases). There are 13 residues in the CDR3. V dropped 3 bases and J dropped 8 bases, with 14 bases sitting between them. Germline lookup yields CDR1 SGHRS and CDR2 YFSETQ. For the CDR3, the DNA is TGCGCCAGCAGCTCCCTTGTGGGGGCGGAAGCTTTCTTT. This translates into CASSSLVGAEAFF.

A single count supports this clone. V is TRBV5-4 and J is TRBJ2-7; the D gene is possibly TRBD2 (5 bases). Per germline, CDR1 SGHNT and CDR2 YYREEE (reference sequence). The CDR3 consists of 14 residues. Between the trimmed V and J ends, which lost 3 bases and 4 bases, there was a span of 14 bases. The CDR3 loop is CASSSGPSGYEQYF. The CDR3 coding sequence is TGTGCCAGCAGCTCAGGACCTTCGGGGTACGAGCAGTACTTC. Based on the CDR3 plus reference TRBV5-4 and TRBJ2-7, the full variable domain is ETGVTQSPTHLIKTRGQQVTLRCSSQSGHNTVSWYQQALGQGPQFIFQYYREEENGRGNFPPRFSGLQFPNYSSELNVNALELDDSALYLCASSSGPSGYEQYFGPGTRLTVT.

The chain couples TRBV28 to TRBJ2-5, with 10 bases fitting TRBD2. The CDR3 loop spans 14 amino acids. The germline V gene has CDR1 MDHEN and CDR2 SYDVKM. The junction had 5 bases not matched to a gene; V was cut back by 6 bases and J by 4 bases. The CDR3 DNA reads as TGTGCCAGCAGCACAGCGGGAGGGGTAGAGACCCAGTACTTC. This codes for CASSTAGGVETQYF.

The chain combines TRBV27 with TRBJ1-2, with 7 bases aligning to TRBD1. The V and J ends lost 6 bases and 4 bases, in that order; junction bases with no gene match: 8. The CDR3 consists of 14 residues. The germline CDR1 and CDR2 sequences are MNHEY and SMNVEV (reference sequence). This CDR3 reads CASRGPGTAYGYTF. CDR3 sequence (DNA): TGTGCCAGCAGGGGACCCGGGACAGCCTATGGCTACACCTTC.

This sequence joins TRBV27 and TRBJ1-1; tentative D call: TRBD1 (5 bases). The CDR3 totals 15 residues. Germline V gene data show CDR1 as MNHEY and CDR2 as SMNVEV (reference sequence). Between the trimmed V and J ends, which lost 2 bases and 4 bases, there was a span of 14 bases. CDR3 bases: TGTGCCAGCAGTTTAAAGTGGGGCGATTCCACTGAAGCTTTCTTT. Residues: CASSLKWGDSTEAFF.

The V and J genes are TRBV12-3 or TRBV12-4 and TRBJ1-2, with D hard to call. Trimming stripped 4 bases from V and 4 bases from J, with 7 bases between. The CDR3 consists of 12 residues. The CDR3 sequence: CASSYQFYGYTF. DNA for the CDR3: TGTGCCAGCAGTTACCAGTTCTATGGCTACACCTTC.

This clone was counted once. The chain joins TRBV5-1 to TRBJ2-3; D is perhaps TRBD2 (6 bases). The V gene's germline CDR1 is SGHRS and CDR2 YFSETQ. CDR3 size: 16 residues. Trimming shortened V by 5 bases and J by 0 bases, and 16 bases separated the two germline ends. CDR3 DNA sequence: TGCGCCAGCAGTCGCCGGCTAGCGCTAAGCACAGATACGCAGTATTTT. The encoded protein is CASSRRLALSTDTQYF.

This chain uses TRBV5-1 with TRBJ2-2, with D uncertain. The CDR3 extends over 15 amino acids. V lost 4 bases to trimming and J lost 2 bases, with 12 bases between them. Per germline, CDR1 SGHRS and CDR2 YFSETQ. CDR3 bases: TGCGCCAGCAGCCCAGTCAGGCCCAACACCGGGGAGCTGTTTTTT. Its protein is CASSPVRPNTGELFF.

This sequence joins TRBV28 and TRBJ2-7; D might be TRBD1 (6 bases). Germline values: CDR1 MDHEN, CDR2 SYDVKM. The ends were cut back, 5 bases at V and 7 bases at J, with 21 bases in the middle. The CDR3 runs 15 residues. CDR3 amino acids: CASSIGTYPSREQYF. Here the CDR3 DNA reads TGTGCCAGCAGTATCGGGACATACCCTTCGAGGGAGCAGTACTTC.

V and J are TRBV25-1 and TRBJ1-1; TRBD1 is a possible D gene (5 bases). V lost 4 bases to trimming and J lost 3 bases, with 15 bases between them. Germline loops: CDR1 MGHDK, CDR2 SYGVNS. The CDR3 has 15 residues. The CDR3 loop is CASSGLGVVDTEAFF. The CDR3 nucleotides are TGTGCCAGCAGTGGGCTAGGGGTGGTCGACACTGAAGCTTTCTTT.

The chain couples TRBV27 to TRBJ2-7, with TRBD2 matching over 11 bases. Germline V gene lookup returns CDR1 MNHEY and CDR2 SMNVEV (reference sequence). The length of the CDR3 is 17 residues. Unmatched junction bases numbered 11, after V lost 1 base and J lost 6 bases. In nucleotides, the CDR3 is TGTGCCAGCAGTTTATATCCCTCACTAGCGGGGGAAGGCGAGCAGTACTTC. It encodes CASSLYPSLAGEGEQYF.